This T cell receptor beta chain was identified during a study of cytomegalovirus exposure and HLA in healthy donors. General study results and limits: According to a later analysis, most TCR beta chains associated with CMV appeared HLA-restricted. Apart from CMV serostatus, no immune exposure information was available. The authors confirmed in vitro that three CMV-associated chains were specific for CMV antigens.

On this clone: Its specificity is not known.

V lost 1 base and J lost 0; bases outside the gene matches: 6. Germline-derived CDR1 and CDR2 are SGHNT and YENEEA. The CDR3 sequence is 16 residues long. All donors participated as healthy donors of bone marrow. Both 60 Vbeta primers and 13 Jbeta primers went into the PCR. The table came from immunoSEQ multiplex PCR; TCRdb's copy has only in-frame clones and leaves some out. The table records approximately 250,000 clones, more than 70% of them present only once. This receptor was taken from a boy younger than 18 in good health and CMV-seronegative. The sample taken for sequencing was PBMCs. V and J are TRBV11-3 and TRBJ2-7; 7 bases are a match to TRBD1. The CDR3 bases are TGTGCCAGCAGCTTAGCTTACAGGGGTCCCTCCTACGAGCAGTACTTC. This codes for CASSLAYRGPSYEQYF.